Shown below are 17 T cell receptor beta chains from a single sample sequenced in a study of T-cell memory formation after mild COVID-19. TCRdb redid the calling of the 5' RACE reads with MiXCR, one entry per CDR3 protein. The sample has approximately 340,000 distinct CDR3 sequences, less than 20% seen once. Sequencing input: PBMCs or a T cell subset sorted from them (not recorded which). The source is a man in his late teens or twenties who had mild COVID-19 (a few samples of this study predate the infection). Cell type and time point are not known.

This clonotype turned up a few times. DNA of the CDR3: TGCGCCAGCAGCCAAGATCGGGCCAGCGGGGGGATTCGGGGCACAGATACGCAGTATTTT. It yields the protein CASSQDRASGGIRGTDTQYF. This chain connects TRBV4-3 to TRBJ2-3; 9 positions match TRBD2. Germline loops: CDR1 LGHNA, CDR2 YSLEER. V trimming: 0 bases; J trimming: 1 base; junction bases outside the gene matches: 14. The CDR3 consists of 20 residues.

The chain couples TRBV6-5 to TRBJ2-1; 7 bases map to TRBD1. The germline gives CDR1 MNHEY, CDR2 SVGAGI. The CDR3 is made up of 15 amino acids. With V trimmed by 0 bases and J by 6 bases, 5 bases remained unmatched. The CDR3 DNA follows: TGTGCCAGCAGTTACTCGAACTCAGGGGGCAATGAGCAGTTCTTC. Its protein is CASSYSNSGGNEQFF.

The V call is TRBV7-9, the J call TRBJ2-5; 10 positions match TRBD2. The CDR3 is 15 residues long. Germline loops: CDR1 SEHNR, CDR2 FQNEAQ (reference sequence). The V segment lost 3 bases and the J segment 7 bases; nucleotides outside the gene matches: 8. CDR3 residues: CASSFTSGAGLTQYF. CDR3 in DNA: TGTGCCAGCAGCTTTACTAGCGGGGCTGGGCTGACCCAGTACTTC.

This clonotype occurred a few times. The genes are TRBV12-3 or TRBV12-4 and TRBJ2-7; D is uncertain. The CDR3 extends over 12 amino acids. The ends were cut back, 3 bases at V and 6 bases at J, with 9 bases in the middle. The CDR3, as DNA: TGTGCCAGCAGTTTGGAAGGGTTCGAGCAGTACGTC. It is translated as CASSLEGFEQYV.

The gene calls are TRBV18 and TRBJ2-3; either TRBD1 or TRBD2 may supply D (6 bases each). The V gene's germline CDR1 is KGHSH and CDR2 LQKENI. The CDR3 spans 16 residues. V was clipped by 1 base and J by 1 base, with 12 bases between them. The DNA for the CDR3 is TGTGCCAGCTCACCACAAGGGGGGCCGGGCACAGATACGCAGTATTTT. This sequence encodes CASSPQGGPGTDTQYF.

The chain joins TRBV18 to TRBJ2-2, with D possibly called TRBD1 or TRBD2 (5 bases each). Deletions cut 3 bases from V and 9 bases from J, with 11 bases between. The germline V gene has CDR1 KGHSH and CDR2 LQKENI. This CDR3 comprises 13 residues. In DNA, the CDR3 is TGTGCCAGCTCACCGGGACCCCGGAGGGAGCTGTTTTTT. As protein: CASSPGPRRELFF. Looking up the rest from reference TRBV18 and TRBJ2-2 gives the full variable domain: NAGVMQNPRHLVRRRGQEARLRCSPMKGHSHVYWYRQLPEEGLKFMVYLQKENIIDESGMPKERFSAEFPKEGPSILRIQQVVRGDSAAYFCASSPGPRRELFFGEGSRLTVL.

Many counts were recorded for this clonotype. V and J are TRBV28 and TRBJ1-1, with a tentative D call TRBD1 (6 bases). V dropped 5 bases and J dropped 5 bases, with 18 bases sitting between them. The CDR3 covers 15 residues. Germline V lookup: CDR1 MDHEN, CDR2 SYDVKM. The CDR3 loop reads CASSRFPGDWTEAFF. The CDR3 DNA follows: TGTGCCAGCAGTCGGTTTCCAGGGGATTGGACTGAAGCTTTCTTT.

This clonotype was detected a few times. CDR3 in amino acids: CASSPSYTDTQYF. CDR3 coding DNA: TGTGCCAGCAGCCCATCGTACACAGATACGCAGTATTTT. The genes are TRBV5-6 and TRBJ2-3, with D unresolved. Trimming stripped 4 bases from V and 2 bases from J, with 8 bases between. Germline assignment: CDR1 SGHDT and CDR2 YYEEEE. The CDR3 extends over 13 amino acids.

J is TRBJ2-7 and V is TRBV28; no clear D gene. The CDR3 spans 13 residues. V was shortened by 5 bases and J by 9 bases, with 17 bases between the two germline ends. The germline V gene has CDR1 MDHEN and CDR2 SYDVKM. For the CDR3, the DNA is TGTGCCAGCAGTCCCACCCAATCTACGGGGCAGTACGTC. It translates to CASSPTQSTGQYV.

This clonotype occurred many times. The CDR3 here is CASSLSRMETQYF. CDR3 nucleotides: TGTGCCAGCAGCTTAAGTCGAATGGAAACGCAGTATTTT. The gene calls are TRBV7-3 and TRBJ2-3; D is unclear. Germline V lookup: CDR1 SGHTA, CDR2 FQGTGA. The CDR3 loop spans 13 amino acids. V gave up 1 base and J gave up 9 bases, with 11 bases separating them.

The chain employs TRBV24-1 and TRBJ2-6; no reliable D call. Deletions cut 4 bases from V and 0 bases from J, with 12 bases between. This CDR3 region has 17 residues. CDR1 is KGHDR and CDR2 is SFDVKD in the germline V gene. The DNA for the CDR3 is TGTGCCACCAGTGAATTGGCAGCTTCCTCTGGGGCCAACGTCCTGACTTTC. Its protein is CATSELAASSGANVLTF.

This clonotype was picked up a small number of times. The rearrangement joins TRBV7-8 to TRBJ1-4; D gene unclear. The ends were cut back, 5 bases at V and 3 bases at J, with 7 bases in the middle. In germline, CDR1 is SGHVS, CDR2 FQNEAQ. The CDR3 extends over 13 amino acids. This CDR3 is CASSPESNEKLFF. CDR3 nucleotides: TGTGCCAGCAGCCCGGAGTCTAATGAAAAACTGTTTTTT.

This clonotype was found many times. The genes are TRBV6-4 and TRBJ2-2; D is perhaps TRBD1 or TRBD2 (5 bases each). From germline, CDR1 is MRHNA and CDR2 SNTAGT. The CDR3 spans 14 residues. Trimming left V 2 bases short and J 3 bases short, with 7 bases between. The CDR3 here is CASSDRGDTGELFF. The CDR3 DNA sequence: TGTGCCAGCAGTGACAGGGGAGACACCGGGGAGCTGTTTTTT.

This clonotype was recorded only once. V usage is TRBV19 and J usage is TRBJ1-1, with D perhaps matching TRBD1 (5 bases). V lost 6 bases, J lost 4 bases, and 15 bases lay in between. Germline V gene lookup returns CDR1 LNHDA and CDR2 SQIVND (reference sequence). CDR3 length: 14 amino acids. CDR3 loop: CASRDAGVSTEAFF. In DNA form, the CDR3 reads TGTGCCAGTAGGGACGCGGGGGTAAGCACTGAAGCTTTCTTT.

This chain links TRBV9 with TRBJ2-3; the D is unclear. V was trimmed by 0 bases and J by 2 bases, leaving 10 bases between them. The CDR3 covers 15 residues. Germline-derived CDR1 and CDR2 are SGDLS and YYNGEE. CDR3 DNA: TGTGCCAGCAGCGTAGATCCAGCTTACACAGATACGCAGTATTTT. It yields the protein CASSVDPAYTDTQYF.

The chain is built from TRBV10-3 and TRBJ1-1, with 7 bases identical to TRBD1. The V and J ends lost 2 bases and 0 bases, in that order; junction bases with no gene match: 0. Germline V gives CDR1 ENHRY, CDR2 SYGVKD. The CDR3 length is 14 residues. The CDR3 spells CAISEGTVNTEAFF. The CDR3 region has the DNA TGTGCCATCAGTGAGGGGACAGTGAACACTGAAGCTTTCTTT.

This clonotype was observed a handful of times. V usage is TRBV29-1 and J usage is TRBJ2-5; the D gene could be TRBD1 or TRBD2 (5 bases each). Germline V gene sequence: CDR1 SQVTM, CDR2 ANQGSEA. V gave up 7 bases and J gave up 2 bases, with 14 bases separating them. The CDR3 length is 13 residues. The CDR3 DNA is TGCAGCGCCGAATGGGGGTGGCAAGAGACCCAGTACTTC. Residues: CSAEWGWQETQYF.